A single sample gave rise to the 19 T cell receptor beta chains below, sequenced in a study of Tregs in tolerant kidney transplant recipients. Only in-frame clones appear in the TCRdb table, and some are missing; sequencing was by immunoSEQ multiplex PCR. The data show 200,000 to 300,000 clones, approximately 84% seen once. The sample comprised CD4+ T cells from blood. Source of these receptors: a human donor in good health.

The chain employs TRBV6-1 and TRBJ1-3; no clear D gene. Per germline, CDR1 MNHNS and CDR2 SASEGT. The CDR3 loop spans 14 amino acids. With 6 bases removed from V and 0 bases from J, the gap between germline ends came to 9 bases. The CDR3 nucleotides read TGTGCCAGCAGACATTTTAGCTCTGGAAACACCATATATTTT. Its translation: CASRHFSSGNTIYF.

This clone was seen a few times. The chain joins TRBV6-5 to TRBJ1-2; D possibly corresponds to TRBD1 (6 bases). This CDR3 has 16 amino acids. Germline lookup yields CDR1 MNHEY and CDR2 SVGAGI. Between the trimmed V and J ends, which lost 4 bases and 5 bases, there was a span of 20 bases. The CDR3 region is CASSFGGALSPYGYTF. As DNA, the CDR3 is TGTGCCAGCAGTTTCGGGGGGGCTTTATCCCCTTATGGCTACACCTTC.

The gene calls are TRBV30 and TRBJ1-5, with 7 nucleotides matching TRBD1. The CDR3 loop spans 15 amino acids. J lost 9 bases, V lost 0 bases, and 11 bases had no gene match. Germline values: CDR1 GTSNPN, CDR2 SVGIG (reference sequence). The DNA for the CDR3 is TGTGCCTGGAGTGTACCGGACAGGTCGATTCGGCCCCAGCATTTT. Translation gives CAWSVPDRSIRPQHF.

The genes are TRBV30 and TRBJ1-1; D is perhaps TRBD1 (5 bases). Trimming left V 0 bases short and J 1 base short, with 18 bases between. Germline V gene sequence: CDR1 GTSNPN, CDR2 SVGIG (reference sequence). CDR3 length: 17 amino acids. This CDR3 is CAWSVPEMGRPNTEAFF. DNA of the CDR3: TGTGCCTGGAGTGTACCGGAAATGGGACGGCCGAACACTGAAGCTTTCTTT. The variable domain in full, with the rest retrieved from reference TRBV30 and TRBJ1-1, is SQTIHQWPATLVQPVGSPLSLECTVEGTSNPNLYWYRQAAGRGLQLLFYSVGIGQISSEVPQNLSASRPQDRQFILSSKKLLLSDSGFYLCAWSVPEMGRPNTEAFFGQGTRLTVV.

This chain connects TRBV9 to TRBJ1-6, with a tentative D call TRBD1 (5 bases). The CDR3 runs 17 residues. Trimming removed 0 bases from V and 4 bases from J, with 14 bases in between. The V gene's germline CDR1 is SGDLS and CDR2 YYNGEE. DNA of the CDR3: TGTGCCAGCAGCGTAGAGGAGGGGAGGGGATATAATTCACCCCTCCACTTT. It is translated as CASSVEEGRGYNSPLHF. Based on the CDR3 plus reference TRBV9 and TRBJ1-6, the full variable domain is DSGVTQTPKHLITATGQRVTLRCSPRSGDLSVYWYQQSLDQGLQFLIQYYNGEERAKGNILERFSAQQFPDLHSELNLSSLELGDSALYFCASSVEEGRGYNSPLHFGNGTRLTVT.

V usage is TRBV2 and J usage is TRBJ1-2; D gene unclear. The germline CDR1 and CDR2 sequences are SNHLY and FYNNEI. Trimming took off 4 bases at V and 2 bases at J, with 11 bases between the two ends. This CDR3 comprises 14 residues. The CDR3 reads CASSARARNYGYTF. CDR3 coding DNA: TGTGCCAGCAGTGCTAGGGCGAGGAACTATGGCTACACCTTC.

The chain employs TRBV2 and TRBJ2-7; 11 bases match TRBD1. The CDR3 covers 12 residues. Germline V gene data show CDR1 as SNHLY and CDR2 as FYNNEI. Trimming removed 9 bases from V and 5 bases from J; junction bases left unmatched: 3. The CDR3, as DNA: TGTGCCAGTCGGACAGGGGGCGACGAGCAGTACTTC. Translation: CASRTGGDEQYF.

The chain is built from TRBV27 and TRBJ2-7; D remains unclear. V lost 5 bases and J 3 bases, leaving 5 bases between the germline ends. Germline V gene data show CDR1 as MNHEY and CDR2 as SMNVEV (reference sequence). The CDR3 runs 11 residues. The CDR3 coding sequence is TGTGCCAGCAGTAATTACTACGAGCAGTACTTC. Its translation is CASSNYYEQYF.

In DNA, the CDR3 is TGCAGCGTTAGCCCGGGACAGAACTATGGCTACACCTTC. It yields the protein CSVSPGQNYGYTF. The V and J genes are TRBV29-1 and TRBJ1-2; TRBD1 matches at 7 bases. V gave up 5 bases and J gave up 2 bases; unmatched junction bases: 5. Germline V lookup: CDR1 SQVTM, CDR2 ANQGSEA. There are 13 residues in the CDR3. The variable domain in full, with the rest retrieved from reference TRBV29-1 and TRBJ1-2, is SAVISQKPSRDICQRGTSLTIQCQVDSQVTMMFWYRQQPGQSLTLIATANQGSEATYESGFVIDKFPISRPNLTFSTLTVSNMSPEDSSIYLCSVSPGQNYGYTFGSGTRLTVV.

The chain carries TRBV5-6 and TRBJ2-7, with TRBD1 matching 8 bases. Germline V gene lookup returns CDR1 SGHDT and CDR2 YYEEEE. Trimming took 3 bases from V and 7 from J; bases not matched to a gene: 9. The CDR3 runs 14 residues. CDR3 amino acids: CASSSGQGSWEQYF. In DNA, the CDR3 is TGTGCCAGCAGCTCCGGACAGGGTTCCTGGGAGCAGTACTTC.

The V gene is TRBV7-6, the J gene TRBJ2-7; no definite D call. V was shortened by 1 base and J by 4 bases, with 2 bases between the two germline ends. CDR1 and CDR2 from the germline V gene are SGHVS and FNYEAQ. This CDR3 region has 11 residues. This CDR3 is CASSLEYEQYF. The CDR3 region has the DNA TGTGCCAGCAGCTTAGAGTACGAGCAGTACTTC.

The CDR3 loop is CASSPDREREQFF. The CDR3 region has the DNA TGTGCCAGCTCACCGGACAGGGAGAGGGAGCAGTTCTTC. This rearrangement joins TRBV18 to TRBJ2-1; TRBD1 agrees at 8 bases. With 3 bases clipped from V and 10 bases from J, the junction kept 5 bases outside the gene matches. Germline assignment: CDR1 KGHSH and CDR2 LQKENI. The CDR3 has 13 amino acids.

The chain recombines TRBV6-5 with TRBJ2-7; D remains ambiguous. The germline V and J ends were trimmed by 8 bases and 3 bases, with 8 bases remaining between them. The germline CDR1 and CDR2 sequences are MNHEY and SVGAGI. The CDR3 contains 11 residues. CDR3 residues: CASGTFYEQYF. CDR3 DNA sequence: TGTGCCAGCGGTACCTTCTACGAGCAGTACTTC.

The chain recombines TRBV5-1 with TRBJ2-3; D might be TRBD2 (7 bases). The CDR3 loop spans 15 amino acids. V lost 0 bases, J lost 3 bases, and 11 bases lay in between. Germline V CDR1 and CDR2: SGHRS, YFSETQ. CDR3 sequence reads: CASSLAGGWTDTQYF. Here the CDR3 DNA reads TGCGCCAGCAGCTTGGCGGGGGGCTGGACAGATACGCAGTATTTT. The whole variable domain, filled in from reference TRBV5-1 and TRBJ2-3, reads KAGVTQTPRYLIKTRGQQVTLSCSPISGHRSVSWYQQTPGQGLQFLFEYFSETQRNKGNFPGRFSGRQFSNSRSEMNVSTLELGDSALYLCASSLAGGWTDTQYFGPGTRLTVL.

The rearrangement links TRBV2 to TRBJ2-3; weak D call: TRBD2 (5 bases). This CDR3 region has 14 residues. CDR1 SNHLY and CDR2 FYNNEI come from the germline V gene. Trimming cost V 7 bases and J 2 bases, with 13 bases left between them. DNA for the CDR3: TGTGCCAGCATCGCTCGGACTCTCACAGATACGCAGTATTTT. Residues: CASIARTLTDTQYF. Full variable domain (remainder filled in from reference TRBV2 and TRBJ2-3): EPEVTQTPSHQVTQMGQEVILRCVPISNHLYFYWYRQILGQKVEFLVSFYNNEISEKSEIFDDQFSVERPDGSNFTLKIRSTKLEDSAMYFCASIARTLTDTQYFGPGTRLTVL.

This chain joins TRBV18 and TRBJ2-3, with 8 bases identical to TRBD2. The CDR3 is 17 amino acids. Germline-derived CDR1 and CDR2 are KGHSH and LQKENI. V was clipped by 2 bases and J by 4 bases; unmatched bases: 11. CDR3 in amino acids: CASSPTAARTSPDTQYF. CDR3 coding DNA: TGTGCCAGCTCACCAACAGCCGCCCGGACTAGCCCAGATACGCAGTATTTT.

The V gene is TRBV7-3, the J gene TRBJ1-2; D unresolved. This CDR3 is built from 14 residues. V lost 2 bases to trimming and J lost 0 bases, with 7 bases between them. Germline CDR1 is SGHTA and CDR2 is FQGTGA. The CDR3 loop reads CASSLRGSNYGYTF. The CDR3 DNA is TGTGCCAGCAGCTTACGGGGATCTAACTATGGCTACACCTTC. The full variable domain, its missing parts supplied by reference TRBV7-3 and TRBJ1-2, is GAGVSQTPSNKVTEKGKYVELRCDPISGHTALYWYRQSLGQGPEFLIYFQGTGAADDSGLPNDRFFAVRPEGSVSTLKIQRTERGDSAVYLCASSLRGSNYGYTFGSGTRLTVV.

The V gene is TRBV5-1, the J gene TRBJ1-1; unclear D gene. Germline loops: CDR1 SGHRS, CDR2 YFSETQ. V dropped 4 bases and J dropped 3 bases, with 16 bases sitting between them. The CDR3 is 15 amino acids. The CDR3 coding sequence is TGCGCCAGCAGCCCAAACAGAGGATCGGACACTGAAGCTTTCTTT. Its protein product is CASSPNRGSDTEAFF. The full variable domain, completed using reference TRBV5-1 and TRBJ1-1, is KAGVTQTPRYLIKTRGQQVTLSCSPISGHRSVSWYQQTPGQGLQFLFEYFSETQRNKGNFPGRFSGRQFSNSRSEMNVSTLELGDSALYLCASSPNRGSDTEAFFGQGTRLTVV.

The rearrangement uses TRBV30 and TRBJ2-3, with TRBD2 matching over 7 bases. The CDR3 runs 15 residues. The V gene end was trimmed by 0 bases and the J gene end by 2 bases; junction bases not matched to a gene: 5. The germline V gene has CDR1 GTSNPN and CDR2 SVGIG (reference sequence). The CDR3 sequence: CAWSVAGRFTDTQYF. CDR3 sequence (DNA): TGTGCCTGGAGTGTAGCGGGGAGATTCACAGATACGCAGTATTTT.